This TCR beta chain was obtained from a study of shared clonotypes between healthy human individuals. Points from the study as a whole: Represented diversity (both genetic and exposure-history) was limited by the small number of donors.

In the source study's methods: Filtering differed because ImmunoSEQ produced junction-only sequences that carried no quality scores. Assay: immunoSEQ multiplex PCR; the TCRdb copy retains only in-frame clones and omits some. V and J calls and clone size are given by that table; D and trimming were obtained from the DNA. The sample includes about 2.3 million clones, over 85% of them seen just once. V lost 3 bases and J lost 8, with 10 bases in between. From germline, CDR1 is GTSNPN and CDR2 SVGIG (reference sequence). This CDR3 has 12 amino acids. Turning to this clone: Its cognate antigen is unknown.

Input material: naive CD4+ T cells from PBMCs. Subset described: CD45RA+ positively selected. The V call is TRBV30, the J call TRBJ2-2; D call uncertain. This sequence originates from a man between 18 and 35 years old in good health. Some clones in this sample may be carry-over from other donors' samples. The chain's CDR3 is CAWSQSSGELFF. The CDR3 nucleotides are TGTGCCTGGAGCCAGAGCTCGGGGGAGCTGTTTTTT.